A selection of T cell receptor beta chains follows, all from one sample in a study of beta chain features in type 1 diabetes. Method: immunoSEQ multiplex PCR; TCRdb's copy keeps in-frame clones and lacks some. The sample includes just under 150,000 clones, about 10% seen only once; the top ten take around 1.4%. The source material was naive CD4+ T cells from blood. These receptor sequences come from a man between 18 and 35 years old in good health. The CDR3 runs from the conserved cysteine through the conserved F or W. Fields, in order: V gene, D gene, J gene, CDR3 protein. A D gene is named only where the DNA matches it firmly.

v_call: TRBV29-1; d_call: TRBD1; j_call: TRBJ2-7; cdr3_aa: CSVGGDRGAAYEQYF
v_call: TRBV5-1; d_call: TRBD1; j_call: TRBJ2-2; cdr3_aa: CASRGTGGPGELFF
v_call: TRBV4-3; d_call: NA; j_call: TRBJ1-2; cdr3_aa: CASSQASRDINYGYTF
v_call: TRBV30; d_call: NA; j_call: TRBJ2-3; cdr3_aa: CAWRRPKSGDTQYF
v_call: TRBV4-2; d_call: NA; j_call: TRBJ2-3; cdr3_aa: CASSQDAGRVTDTQYF
v_call: TRBV7-2; d_call: NA; j_call: TRBJ2-5; cdr3_aa: CASSFFPRPQETQYF
v_call: TRBV11-2; d_call: NA; j_call: TRBJ2-5; cdr3_aa: CASSFLWGPGETQYF
v_call: TRBV11-2; d_call: NA; j_call: TRBJ2-5; cdr3_aa: CASSLVARETQYF
v_call: TRBV10-2; d_call: TRBD2; j_call: TRBJ2-5; cdr3_aa: CASSESGTSRIETQYF
v_call: TRBV30; d_call: TRBD2; j_call: TRBJ2-1; cdr3_aa: CASIPKTSGGGLPLF
v_call: TRBV19; d_call: NA; j_call: TRBJ1-1; cdr3_aa: CASRTGRNTEAFF
v_call: TRBV9; d_call: NA; j_call: TRBJ1-5; cdr3_aa: CASSAGGAGNQPQHF
v_call: TRBV28; d_call: TRBD2; j_call: TRBJ2-5; cdr3_aa: CASSRMLAGGVMKTQYF
v_call: TRBV29-1; d_call: NA; j_call: TRBJ1-2; cdr3_aa: CSVGDNYGYTF
v_call: TRBV28; d_call: NA; j_call: TRBJ2-7; cdr3_aa: CASSLLAKSTYEQYF
v_call: TRBV7-2; d_call: TRBD2; j_call: TRBJ2-1; cdr3_aa: CASSYASGHYNEQFF
v_call: TRBV2; d_call: NA; j_call: TRBJ2-6; cdr3_aa: CASSGGGFSGANVLTF
v_call: TRBV4-3; d_call: NA; j_call: TRBJ2-2; cdr3_aa: CASSQGSGELFF
v_call: TRBV18; d_call: NA; j_call: TRBJ2-5; cdr3_aa: CASSPTQGTWETQYF
v_call: TRBV7-9; d_call: NA; j_call: TRBJ2-7; cdr3_aa: CASSDRQVLRYEQYF
v_call: TRBV5-5; d_call: TRBD1; j_call: TRBJ1-4; cdr3_aa: CASSTLGTGGEKLFF
v_call: TRBV6-1; d_call: TRBD1; j_call: TRBJ2-7; cdr3_aa: CASSRTGGSSYEQYF
v_call: TRBV4-3; d_call: TRBD2; j_call: TRBJ2-2; cdr3_aa: CASSQALAGVNGELFF
v_call: TRBV4-1; d_call: TRBD1; j_call: TRBJ2-5; cdr3_aa: CASSQDSGQVAETQYF
v_call: TRBV5-1; d_call: NA; j_call: TRBJ2-1; cdr3_aa: CASSLVRGGNEQFF
v_call: TRBV7-8; d_call: TRBD1; j_call: TRBJ1-2; cdr3_aa: CASSLDWQGDANYGYTF
v_call: TRBV5-1; d_call: TRBD1; j_call: TRBJ2-7; cdr3_aa: CASSGGTGIGSYEQYF
v_call: TRBV6-6; d_call: TRBD1; j_call: TRBJ2-1; cdr3_aa: CASSNRDRGTEQFF
v_call: TRBV5-1; d_call: TRBD1; j_call: TRBJ2-7; cdr3_aa: CASSGQGKYEQYF
v_call: TRBV7-2; d_call: NA; j_call: TRBJ2-5; cdr3_aa: CASSLAPGPQETQYF
v_call: TRBV11-3; d_call: NA; j_call: TRBJ2-1; cdr3_aa: CASSSGINEQFF
v_call: TRBV5-6; d_call: TRBD1; j_call: TRBJ1-6; cdr3_aa: CASSIDRGFNSPLHF
v_call: TRBV6-1; d_call: TRBD1; j_call: TRBJ1-6; cdr3_aa: CASSPGQAPVPLHF
v_call: TRBV7-2; d_call: TRBD2; j_call: TRBJ2-2; cdr3_aa: CASSPTGRGEFGGELFF
v_call: TRBV2; d_call: TRBD1; j_call: TRBJ1-4; cdr3_aa: CASRGRQGASTNEKLFF
v_call: TRBV27; d_call: NA; j_call: TRBJ2-5; cdr3_aa: CATRLGGVWETQYF
v_call: TRBV28; d_call: TRBD2; j_call: TRBJ2-7; cdr3_aa: CASSTTERGGRPF
v_call: TRBV4-3; d_call: NA; j_call: TRBJ1-2; cdr3_aa: CASSQDQYGYTF
v_call: TRBV11-3; d_call: NA; j_call: TRBJ2-2; cdr3_aa: CASSSRVTGELFF
v_call: TRBV15; d_call: TRBD1; j_call: TRBJ1-2; cdr3_aa: CATSSAGGIGYTF
v_call: TRBV5-1; d_call: TRBD2; j_call: TRBJ2-3; cdr3_aa: CASSLVPSGGADTQYF